The rows below give T cell receptor beta chains drawn from one sample of a study of blood T cell repertoires in COVID-19. The protocol was immunoSEQ multiplex PCR, while the TCRdb copy is restricted to in-frame clones and leaves out a portion. In the table there are 400,000 to 500,000 clones, roughly 90% of which are singletons. Sequencing was carried out using peripheral blood. These receptors all come from a woman in her twenties or thirties with active or convalescent COVID-19. Both conserved end residues are part of each CDR3. D genes are given only for firm matches.

V gene,D gene,J gene,CDR3 protein
TRBV7-2,TRBD1,TRBJ1-2,CASSLVETGRYGYGYTF
TRBV19,-,TRBJ1-2,CASSKGDQLRGYTF
TRBV18,TRBD1,TRBJ1-6,CASSDSRDRNSPLHF
TRBV18,TRBD1,TRBJ1-5,CASSPTGGEQPQHF
TRBV7-9,-,TRBJ2-7,CAVLGQGLYEQYF
TRBV9,-,TRBJ1-2,CASSVAGQDSGGYTF
TRBV5-1,-,TRBJ2-7,CASSLDTYEQYF
TRBV3-1/TRBV3-2,TRBD1,TRBJ2-7,CASSDRGLDEQYF
TRBV19,-,TRBJ1-4,CASSMVGASNEKLFF
TRBV19,-,TRBJ2-6,CASSSNTGISGANVLTF
TRBV4-1,TRBD2,TRBJ2-2,CASSQDSLAENTGELFF
TRBV6-5,-,TRBJ2-7,CASSYSGGSYEQYF
TRBV5-1,-,TRBJ1-1,CASSKGMNTEAFF
TRBV18,TRBD1,TRBJ2-5,CASSPLTGPETQYF
TRBV6-5,-,TRBJ1-2,CASSYDSSYGYTF
TRBV4-2,-,TRBJ1-5,CASSQDRQVNNQPQHF
TRBV2,TRBD1,TRBJ2-7,CASSERDRVYEQYF
TRBV5-8,-,TRBJ1-4,CASSLLQLPNEKLFF
TRBV6-5,-,TRBJ2-7,CASSYSGARGAYEQYF
TRBV12-3/TRBV12-4,-,TRBJ2-7,CASSLARLGQYF
TRBV2,-,TRBJ1-4,CASSEGREKLFF
TRBV10-2,TRBD1,TRBJ1-4,CASRDRAGEKLFF
TRBV3-1/TRBV3-2,-,TRBJ2-3,CASSHRGSADTQYF
TRBV6-1,TRBD1,TRBJ2-7,CASSEEPGQPYEQYF
TRBV10-1,TRBD2,TRBJ2-7,CASSEGLAGASYEQYF
TRBV5-6,-,TRBJ1-6,CASSQDAIGGNSPLHF